These 15 T cell receptor beta chains came from one sample sequenced in a study of a mutant IDH1 vaccine in newly diagnosed glioma. Their recognized antigens are unknown. Sequencing used immunoSEQ multiplex PCR; TCRdb keeps in-frame clones, though not all of them. The data contain roughly 56,000 clones, more than 75% of them singletons. Time point noted: week 47, end of study. The study gave 300 ug of mutant IDH1 20-mer peptide per vaccine dose, with topical imiquimod. The sample consisted of PBMCs, taken from a glioma patient whose treatment included an IDH1 peptide vaccine. Receptors originate from a woman in her forties with glioma. Some clones in this sample may be carry-over from other donors' samples.

The rearrangement uses TRBV10-3 and TRBJ1-2; D is possibly TRBD1 (5 bases). This CDR3 comprises 12 residues. Germline CDR1 ENHRY, CDR2 SYGVKD. V was shortened by 0 bases and J by 8 bases, with 7 bases between the two germline ends. The CDR3 loop reads CAISESGDGYTF. CDR3 nucleotide sequence: TGTGCCATCAGTGAGTCCGGGGACGGCTACACCTTC.

This CDR3 reads CASIKQGRTDTQYF. CDR3 in DNA: TGTGCCAGCATCAAACAGGGACGCACAGATACGCAGTATTTT. The chain carries TRBV27 and TRBJ2-3; the D gene is possibly TRBD1 (6 bases). The V and J ends lost 7 bases and 1 base respectively, with 12 bases between them. CDR3 length: 14 amino acids. Germline V gene sequence: CDR1 MNHEY, CDR2 SMNVEV (reference sequence).

This sequence joins TRBV6-1 and TRBJ1-1; 7 bases agree with TRBD1. The CDR3 covers 16 residues. Germline-derived CDR1 and CDR2 are MNHNS and SASEGT. Trimming removed 4 bases from V and 4 bases from J; junction bases left unmatched: 12. The CDR3 loop reads CASSGLGQVRGTEAFF. The CDR3, as DNA: TGTGCCAGCAGTGGCCTAGGACAGGTCCGAGGCACTGAAGCTTTCTTT.

In its sample, this clone was seen a few times. J is TRBJ2-2 and V is TRBV6-5; possible D gene TRBD1, 5 bases. The CDR3 covers 14 residues. From germline, CDR1 is MNHEY and CDR2 SVGAGI. Trimming removed 6 bases from V and 6 bases from J, with 14 bases in between. Here the CDR3 reads CASRSRVLAGELFF. For the CDR3, the DNA is TGTGCCAGCAGGTCCAGGGTTCTAGCCGGGGAGCTGTTTTTT.

The chain joins TRBV19 to TRBJ2-7, with 8 nucleotides matching TRBD2. Per germline, CDR1 LNHDA and CDR2 SQIVND (reference sequence). The V gene end was trimmed by 6 bases and the J gene end by 2 bases; junction bases not matched to a gene: 9. The CDR3 is made up of 15 amino acids. The CDR3 coding sequence is TGTGCCAGTAGCCCCGACGGGGGGGGCACCTACGAGCAGTACTTC. This translates into CASSPDGGGTYEQYF.

This chain uses TRBV2 with TRBJ2-2, with 15 bases matching TRBD2. V dropped 3 bases and J dropped 5; count of bases not matched to a gene: 4. CDR1 is SNHLY and CDR2 is FYNNEI in the germline V gene. The CDR3 has 17 residues. In nucleotides, the CDR3 is TGTGCCAGCAGTGACTGGGGACTAGCGGGGGGAACCGGGGAGCTGTTTTTT. Protein sequence: CASSDWGLAGGTGELFF.

The chain recombines TRBV4-3 with TRBJ2-1; TRBD2 might be the D (5 bases). Germline CDR1 and CDR2: LGHNA and YSLEER. V was shortened by 1 base and J by 4 bases, with 14 bases between the two germline ends. This CDR3 is 16 amino acids long. CDR3 DNA: TGCGCCAGCAGCCAAGCGACGCGGGCGGTTTACAATGAGCAGTTCTTC. Its protein is CASSQATRAVYNEQFF.

The chain combines TRBV7-2 with TRBJ1-1, with D unclear. The CDR3 runs 15 residues. CDR1 is SGHTA, CDR2 FQGNSA, per germline. V shed 5 bases and J shed 0 bases, with 13 bases lying between them. The CDR3 sequence: CASSLLQTLNTEAFF. CDR3 nucleotide sequence: TGTGCCAGCAGCCTCCTACAAACATTGAACACTGAAGCTTTCTTT.

The CDR3 is CASSLVATSGGGDTQYF. CDR3 DNA: TGTGCCAGCAGCTTAGTAGCGACTAGCGGGGGCGGAGATACGCAGTATTTT. The chain employs TRBV7-8 and TRBJ2-3, with 12 bases lining up with TRBD2. CDR1 is SGHVS, CDR2 FQNEAQ, per germline. Trimming cost V 1 base and J 5 bases; bases outside gene matches: 7. The CDR3 covers 17 residues.

The genes are TRBV27 and TRBJ2-7; 11 nucleotides align to TRBD2. This CDR3 has 15 amino acids. Germline assignment: CDR1 MNHEY and CDR2 SMNVEV (reference sequence). Unmatched junction bases numbered 4, after V lost 3 bases and J lost 3 bases. CDR3 loop: CASSFALAGGYEQYF. DNA of the CDR3: TGTGCCAGCAGTTTTGCTCTAGCGGGAGGCTACGAGCAGTACTTC.

The rearrangement joins TRBV10-3 to TRBJ1-5, with D perhaps matching TRBD1 (5 bases). CDR3 size: 21 residues. V was cut by 1 base and J by 0 bases, with 25 bases left in between. In germline, CDR1 is ENHRY, CDR2 SYGVKD. The chain's CDR3 is CAISELPRTARGPFSNQPQHF. The DNA of the CDR3 is TGTGCCATCAGTGAGTTACCACGGACCGCTAGGGGCCCTTTTAGCAATCAGCCCCAGCATTTT.

This clone occurred once. The chain links TRBV7-9 to TRBJ1-4; D unclear. With 4 bases removed from V and 3 bases from J, the gap between germline ends came to 12 bases. Germline V gives CDR1 SEHNR, CDR2 FQNEAQ (reference sequence). This CDR3 spans 15 amino acids. DNA of the CDR3: TGTGCCAGCAGCTATCACCGGGTTTCTAATGAAAAACTGTTTTTT. As protein: CASSYHRVSNEKLFF.

V and J are TRBV4-3 and TRBJ2-5; D unresolved. This CDR3 contains 15 residues. V lost 4 bases, J lost 2 bases, and 14 bases lay in between. Germline V gene sequence: CDR1 LGHNA, CDR2 YSLEER. Written as DNA, the CDR3 is TGCGCCAGCAGCCGAGGACCCGGGCCGCAAGAGACCCAGTACTTC. It translates to CASSRGPGPQETQYF.

V usage is TRBV9 and J usage is TRBJ1-6, with 9 bases fitting TRBD1. This CDR3 has 16 residues. J was trimmed by 2 bases and V by 3 bases; bases with no gene match: 3. Germline loops: CDR1 SGDLS, CDR2 YYNGEE. The CDR3 here is CASSATGGTYNSPLHF. The CDR3 DNA sequence: TGTGCCAGCAGCGCGACAGGGGGAACCTATAATTCACCCCTCCACTTT.

The CDR3 bases are TGTGCCAGCACCCTGTATCTTCCCTCCTACGAGCAGTACTTC. It is translated as CASTLYLPSYEQYF. The chain has TRBV4-2 and TRBJ2-7; D not certain. The germline V gene has CDR1 LGHNA and CDR2 YNFKEQ. The V gene lost 7 bases and the J gene lost 0 bases, with 13 bases spanning the gap. CDR3 length: 14 amino acids.